Sequencing of this TCR beta chain was carried out in a study of response to subunit inactivated influenza vaccine. Each CDR3 protein is one row after TCRdb ran MiXCR on the RT-PCR reads. The profile covers about 610,000 distinct CDR3 sequences, with 13% to 15% appearing a single time and around 10% taken by the ten largest. This clonotype originated in a man aged 50-60 years who received an inactivated influenza vaccine. Sequencing used PBMCs from blood, obtained roughly 12 days after vaccination.

In nucleotides, the CDR3 is TGCAGTGCTAGAGTGGCGGGACAGGGGATCTCCTACGAGCAGTACTTC. This codes for CSARVAGQGISYEQYF. This sequence joins TRBV20-1 and TRBJ2-7; 10 bases line up with TRBD1. The J segment lost 0 bases and the V segment lost 1 base, leaving 6 bases of the junction unmatched. Germline lookup yields CDR1 DFQATT and CDR2 SNEGSKA (reference sequence). CDR3 length: 16 amino acids.